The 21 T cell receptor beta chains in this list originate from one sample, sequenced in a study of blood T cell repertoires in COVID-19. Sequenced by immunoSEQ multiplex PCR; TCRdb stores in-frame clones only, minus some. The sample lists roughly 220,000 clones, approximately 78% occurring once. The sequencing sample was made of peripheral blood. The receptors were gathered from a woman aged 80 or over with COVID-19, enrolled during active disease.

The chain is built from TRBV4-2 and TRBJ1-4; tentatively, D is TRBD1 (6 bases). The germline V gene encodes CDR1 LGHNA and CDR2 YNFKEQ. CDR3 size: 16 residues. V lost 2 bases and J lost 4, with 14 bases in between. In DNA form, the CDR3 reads TGTGCCAGCAGCCAATTCTCCGGGACAAATAATGAAAAACTGTTTTTT. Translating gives CASSQFSGTNNEKLFF.

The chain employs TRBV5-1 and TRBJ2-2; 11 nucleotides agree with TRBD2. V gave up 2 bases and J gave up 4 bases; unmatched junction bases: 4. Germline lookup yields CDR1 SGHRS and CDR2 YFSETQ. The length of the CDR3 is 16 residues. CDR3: CASSLLAGAITGELFF. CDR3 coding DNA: TGCGCCAGCAGCTTACTAGCGGGGGCTATCACCGGGGAGCTGTTTTTT.

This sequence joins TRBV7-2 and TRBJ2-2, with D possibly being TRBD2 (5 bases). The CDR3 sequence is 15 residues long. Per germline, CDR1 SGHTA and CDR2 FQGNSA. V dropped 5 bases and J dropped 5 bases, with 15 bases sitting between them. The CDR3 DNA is TGTGCCAGCAGCCCCTCCAGGAGGAGGACCGGGGAGCTGTTTTTT. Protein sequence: CASSPSRRRTGELFF.

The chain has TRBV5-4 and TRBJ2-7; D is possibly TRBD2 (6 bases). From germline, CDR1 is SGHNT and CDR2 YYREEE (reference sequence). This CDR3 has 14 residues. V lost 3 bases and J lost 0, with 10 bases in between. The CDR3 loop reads CASSSTSSSYEQYF. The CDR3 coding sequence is TGTGCCAGCAGCTCTACTAGCAGCTCCTACGAGCAGTACTTC.

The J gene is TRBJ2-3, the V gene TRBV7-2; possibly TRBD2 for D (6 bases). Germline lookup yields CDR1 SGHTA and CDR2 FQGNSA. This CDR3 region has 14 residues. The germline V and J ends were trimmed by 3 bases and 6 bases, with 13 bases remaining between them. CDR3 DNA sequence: TGTGCCAGCAGCTTGAGGGACTTCTCCGATACGCAGTATTTT. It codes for CASSLRDFSDTQYF.

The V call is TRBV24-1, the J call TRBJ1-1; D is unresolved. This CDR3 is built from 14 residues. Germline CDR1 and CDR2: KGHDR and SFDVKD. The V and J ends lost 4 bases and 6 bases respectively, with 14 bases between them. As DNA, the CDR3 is TGTGCCACCAGTGAACCGAACGGGAGGGCTGAAGCTTTCTTT. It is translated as CATSEPNGRAEAFF.

This chain's CDR3 is CASSLGAGNTIYF. The CDR3 DNA is TGCGCCAGCAGCTTGGGGGCAGGAAACACCATATATTTT. This chain uses TRBV5-1 with TRBJ1-3; D is ambiguous. Trimming shortened V by 0 bases and J by 4 bases, and 5 bases separated the two germline ends. CDR1 is SGHRS, CDR2 YFSETQ, per germline. The CDR3 runs to 13 residues.

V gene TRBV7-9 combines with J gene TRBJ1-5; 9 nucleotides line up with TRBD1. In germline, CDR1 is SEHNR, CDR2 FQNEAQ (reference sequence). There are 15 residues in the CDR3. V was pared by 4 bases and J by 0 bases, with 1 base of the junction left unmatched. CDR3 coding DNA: TGTGCCAGCAGCTCGGGACAGGGTAGCAATCAGCCCCAGCATTTT. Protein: CASSSGQGSNQPQHF. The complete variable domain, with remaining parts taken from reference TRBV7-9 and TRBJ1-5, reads DTGVSQNPRHKITKRGQNVTFRCDPISEHNRLYWYRQTLGQGPEFLTYFQNEAQLEKSRLLSDRFSAERPKGSFSTLEIQRTEQGDSAMYLCASSSGQGSNQPQHFGDGTRLSIL.

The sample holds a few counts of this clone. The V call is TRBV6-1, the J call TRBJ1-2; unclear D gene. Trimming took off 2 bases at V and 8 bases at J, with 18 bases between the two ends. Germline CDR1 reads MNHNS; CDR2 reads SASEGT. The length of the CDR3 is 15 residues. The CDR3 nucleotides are TGTGCCAGCAGTGAAATTCAGGCCCTCTCTCGGGGCTACACCTTC. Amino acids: CASSEIQALSRGYTF.

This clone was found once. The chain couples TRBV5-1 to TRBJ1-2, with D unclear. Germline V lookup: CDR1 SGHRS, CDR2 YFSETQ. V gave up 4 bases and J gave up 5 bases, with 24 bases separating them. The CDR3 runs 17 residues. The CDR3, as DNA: TGCGCCAGCAGCGCCCGACCGGACCGGGGAATGGGGTATGGCTACACCTTC. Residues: CASSARPDRGMGYGYTF.

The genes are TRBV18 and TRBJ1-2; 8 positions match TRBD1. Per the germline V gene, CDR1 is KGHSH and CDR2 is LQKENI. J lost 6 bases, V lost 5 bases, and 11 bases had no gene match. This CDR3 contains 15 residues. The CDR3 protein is CASSESQGAENGYTF. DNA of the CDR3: TGTGCCAGCTCAGAGAGCCAGGGGGCAGAAAATGGCTACACCTTC. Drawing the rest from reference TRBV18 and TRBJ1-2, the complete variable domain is NAGVMQNPRHLVRRRGQEARLRCSPMKGHSHVYWYRQLPEEGLKFMVYLQKENIIDESGMPKERFSAEFPKEGPSILRIQQVVRGDSAAYFCASSESQGAENGYTFGSGTRLTVV.

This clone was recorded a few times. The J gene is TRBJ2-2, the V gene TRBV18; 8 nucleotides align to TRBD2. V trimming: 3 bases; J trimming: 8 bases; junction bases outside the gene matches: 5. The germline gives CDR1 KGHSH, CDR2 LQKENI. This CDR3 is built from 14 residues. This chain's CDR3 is CASSPGTSGGELFF. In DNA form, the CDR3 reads TGTGCCAGCTCACCGGGGACTAGTGGAGGGGAGCTGTTTTTT.

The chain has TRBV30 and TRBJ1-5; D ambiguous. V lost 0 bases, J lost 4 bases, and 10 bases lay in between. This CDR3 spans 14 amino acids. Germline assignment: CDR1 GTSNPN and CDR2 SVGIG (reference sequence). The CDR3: CAWSVRSGNQPQHF. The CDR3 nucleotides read TGTGCCTGGAGTGTAAGATCGGGAAATCAGCCCCAGCATTTT.

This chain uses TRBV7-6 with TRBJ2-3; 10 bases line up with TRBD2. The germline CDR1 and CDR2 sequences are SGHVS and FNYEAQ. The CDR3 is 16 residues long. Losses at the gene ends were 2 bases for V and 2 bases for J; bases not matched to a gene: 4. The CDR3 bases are TGTGCCAGCAGCTTAAATAGCGGGAGGACCACAGATACGCAGTATTTT. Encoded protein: CASSLNSGRTTDTQYF.

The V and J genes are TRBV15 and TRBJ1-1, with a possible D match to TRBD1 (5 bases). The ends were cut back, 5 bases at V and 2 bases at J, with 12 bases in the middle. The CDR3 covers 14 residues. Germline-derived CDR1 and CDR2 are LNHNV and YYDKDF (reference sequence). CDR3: CATSLRTRNTEAFF. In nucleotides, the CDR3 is TGTGCCACCAGCCTCCGGACACGAAACACTGAAGCTTTCTTT.

The CDR3 coding sequence is TGTGCCTGGAGTGTAGGGACAGGGGGCTCCTACGAGCAGTACTTC. This gives the protein CAWSVGTGGSYEQYF. The J gene is TRBJ2-7, the V gene TRBV30; TRBD1 matches at 11 bases. V gave up 0 bases and J gave up 0 bases; unmatched junction bases: 1. Germline V CDR1 and CDR2: GTSNPN, SVGIG (reference sequence). This CDR3 contains 15 residues.

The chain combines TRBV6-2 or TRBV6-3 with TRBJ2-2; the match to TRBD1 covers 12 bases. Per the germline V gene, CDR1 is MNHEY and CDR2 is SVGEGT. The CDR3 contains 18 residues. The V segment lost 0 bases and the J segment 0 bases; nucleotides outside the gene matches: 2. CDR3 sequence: CASSYSGTGGTNTGELFF. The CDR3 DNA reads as TGTGCCAGCAGTTACTCCGGGACAGGGGGCACGAACACCGGGGAGCTGTTTTTT.

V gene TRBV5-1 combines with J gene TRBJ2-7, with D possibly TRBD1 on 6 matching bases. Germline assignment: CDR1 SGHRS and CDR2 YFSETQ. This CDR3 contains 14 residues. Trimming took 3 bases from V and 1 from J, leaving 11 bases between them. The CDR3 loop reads CASSSRGRSYEQYF. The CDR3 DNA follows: TGCGCCAGCAGCTCCAGGGGAAGGTCCTACGAGCAGTACTTC.

The CDR3: CASSVLTGEGANVLTF. The CDR3, as DNA: TGTGCCAGCAGTGTCTTAACAGGGGAAGGGGCCAACGTCCTGACTTTC. The V call is TRBV6-4, the J call TRBJ2-6; TRBD1 aligns across 7 bases. Germline trimming cut 4 bases from V and 4 bases from J; bases unmatched to any gene: 7. The V gene's germline CDR1 is MRHNA and CDR2 SNTAGT. The CDR3 consists of 16 residues.

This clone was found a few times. Here the CDR3 reads CASGRDSYNEQFF. The CDR3 bases are TGTGCCAGCGGCCGTGACTCCTACAATGAGCAGTTCTTC. The gene calls are TRBV6-5 and TRBJ2-1; D unresolved. Between the trimmed V and J ends, which lost 8 bases and 0 bases, there was a span of 8 bases. Germline V gene data show CDR1 as MNHEY and CDR2 as SVGAGI. This CDR3 spans 13 amino acids.

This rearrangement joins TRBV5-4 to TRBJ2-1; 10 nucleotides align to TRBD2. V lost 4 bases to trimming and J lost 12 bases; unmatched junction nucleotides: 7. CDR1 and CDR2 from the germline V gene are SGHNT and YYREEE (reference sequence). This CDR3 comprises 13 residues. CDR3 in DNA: TGTGCCAGCAGCACCACTAGCGGGGTGAGGCAGTTCTTC. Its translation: CASSTTSGVRQFF.